These 29 T cell receptor beta chains originate from one sample sequenced in a study of blood T cell repertoires in COVID-19. Clones were sequenced by immunoSEQ multiplex PCR, and TCRdb holds only the in-frame ones, with some missing. In the table there are 400,000 to 450,000 clones, just over 85% of which are singletons. What was sequenced was peripheral blood. These receptor sequences come from a woman aged 25 to 39 with active or convalescent COVID-19.

The chain links TRBV7-9 to TRBJ2-7; 8 bases are a match to TRBD1. The junction had 2 bases not matched to a gene; V was cut back by 1 base and J by 6 bases. CDR1 SEHNR and CDR2 FQNEAQ come from the germline V gene (reference sequence). The CDR3 spans 13 residues. The CDR3 DNA sequence: TGTGCCAGCAGCTTAGATGGACAGGGCGAGCAGTACTTC. Residues: CASSLDGQGEQYF.

J is TRBJ1-1 and V is TRBV28; the D gene is possibly TRBD1 (6 bases). The germline CDR1 and CDR2 sequences are MDHEN and SYDVKM. Trimming shortened V by 8 bases and J by 4 bases, and 20 bases separated the two germline ends. This CDR3 comprises 15 residues. The CDR3 DNA sequence: TGTGCCAGCCTCTTTTCGGGGGGCTCGGGCACTGAAGCTTTCTTT. Encoded protein: CASLFSGGSGTEAFF.

This chain joins TRBV6-5 and TRBJ1-1, with TRBD1 identical over 7 bases. CDR1 and CDR2 from the germline V gene are MNHEY and SVGAGI. The CDR3 is 15 amino acids. V dropped 6 bases and J dropped 3; count of bases not matched to a gene: 10. Here the CDR3 reads CASRADRAFHTEAFF. The CDR3, as DNA: TGTGCCAGCAGGGCCGACAGGGCATTTCACACTGAAGCTTTCTTT.

The rearrangement joins TRBV5-1 to TRBJ1-1; no reliable D call. There are 12 residues in the CDR3. In germline, CDR1 is SGHRS, CDR2 YFSETQ. The V and J ends lost 0 bases and 6 bases respectively, with 6 bases between them. As DNA, the CDR3 is TGCGCCAGCAGCTTGGGGCCTTCTGAAGCTTTCTTT. Amino acid sequence: CASSLGPSEAFF.

The CDR3 bases are TGTGCCAGCAGACCGACAGGGGCAGACACCATATATTTT. It specifies CASRPTGADTIYF. The chain has TRBV27 and TRBJ1-3; 8 bases line up with TRBD1. Unmatched junction bases numbered 6, after V lost 6 bases and J lost 8 bases. The CDR3 is 13 amino acids. Per the germline V gene, CDR1 is MNHEY and CDR2 is SMNVEV (reference sequence).

The chain couples TRBV9 to TRBJ2-2, with 12 bases aligning to TRBD2. V trimming: 2 bases; J trimming: 4 bases; junction bases outside the gene matches: 3. The CDR3 length is 16 residues. CDR1 SGDLS and CDR2 YYNGEE come from the germline V gene. Here the CDR3 DNA reads TGTGCCAGCAGCGTCGGACTAGCGGGATTCACCGGGGAGCTGTTTTTT. Its protein is CASSVGLAGFTGELFF.

The V call is TRBV13, the J call TRBJ1-6; D not resolved. The CDR3 runs 18 residues. The V gene's germline CDR1 is PRHDT and CDR2 FYEKMQ (reference sequence). Trimming removed 0 bases from V and 7 bases from J, with 19 bases in between. CDR3 DNA sequence: TGTGCCAGCAGCTTAGGAACAGTTTTTGGCGTGACCAATTCACCCCTCCACTTT. Translating it yields CASSLGTVFGVTNSPLHF. Full variable domain (remainder filled in from reference TRBV13 and TRBJ1-6): AAGVIQSPRHLIKEKRETATLKCYPIPRHDTVYWYQQGPGQDPQFLISFYEKMQSDKGSIPDRFSAQQFSDYHSELNMSSLELGDSALYFCASSLGTVFGVTNSPLHFGNGTRLTVT.

This clone was seen a few times. The chain carries TRBV9 and TRBJ1-3; D unresolved. This CDR3 region has 13 residues. Germline CDR1 is SGDLS and CDR2 is YYNGEE. V was pared by 1 base and J by 7 bases, with 9 bases between. For the CDR3, the DNA is TGTGCCAGCAGCGTATCCGACGGGAACACCATATATTTT. Its protein is CASSVSDGNTIYF.

V and J are TRBV5-1 and TRBJ2-1; 7 bases fit TRBD2. V shed 2 bases, J shed 0 bases, and the junction held 8 bases outside the gene matches. CDR1 is SGHRS, CDR2 YFSETQ, per germline. The CDR3 spans 17 residues. The CDR3 spells CASSLFDSGASYNEQFF. The CDR3 bases are TGCGCCAGCAGCTTATTTGACAGCGGGGCCTCCTACAATGAGCAGTTCTTC.

The rearrangement links TRBV3-1 (or the pseudogene TRBV3-2) to TRBJ1-6; a weak D match, TRBD1 (6 bases). From germline, CDR1 is LGHDT and CDR2 YNNKEL (reference sequence). The CDR3 length is 16 residues. Trimming stripped 3 bases from V and 11 bases from J, with 20 bases between. The CDR3 here is CASSQERTGQGTPLHF. In nucleotides, the CDR3 is TGTGCCAGCAGCCAGGAGCGGACGGGCCAGGGGACACCCCTCCACTTT.

This CDR3 reads CSVEQSRNTEAFF. The CDR3 DNA is TGCAGCGTTGAACAGTCCAGGAACACTGAAGCTTTCTTT. V and J are TRBV29-1 and TRBJ1-1; D gene unclear. The CDR3 has 13 amino acids. Germline V gene lookup returns CDR1 SQVTM and CDR2 ANQGSEA. V was shortened by 2 bases and J by 1 base, with 8 bases between the two germline ends.

The gene calls are TRBV19 and TRBJ2-4; the match to TRBD2 covers 9 bases. The CDR3 has 20 amino acids. From germline, CDR1 is LNHDA and CDR2 SQIVND (reference sequence). The ends lost 1 base at V and 1 base at J; junction bases unmatched: 14. CDR3 residues: CASSIGSGLARPKAKNIQYF. The CDR3 DNA is TGTGCCAGTAGTATAGGGTCCGGACTAGCGAGACCGAAGGCCAAAAACATTCAGTACTTC. The whole variable domain, filled in from reference TRBV19 and TRBJ2-4, reads DGGITQSPKYLFRKEGQNVTLSCEQNLNHDAMYWYRQDPGQGLRLIYYSQIVNDFQKGDIAEGYSVSREKKESFPLTVTSAQKNPTAFYLCASSIGSGLARPKAKNIQYFGAGTRLSVL.

The genes are TRBV5-4 and TRBJ1-4, with D perhaps matching TRBD1 (5 bases). CDR1 and CDR2 from the germline V gene are SGHNT and YYREEE (reference sequence). V was pared by 2 bases and J by 8 bases, with 13 bases between. This CDR3 has 14 amino acids. CDR3 sequence: CASSFQGGREKLFF. The CDR3 nucleotides read TGTGCCAGCAGCTTCCAGGGCGGACGCGAAAAACTGTTTTTT.

The rearrangement joins TRBV25-1 to TRBJ1-5, with 7 nucleotides matching TRBD1. Per the germline V gene, CDR1 is MGHDK and CDR2 is SYGVNS. Trimming at V came to 3 bases and at J to 2 bases, leaving 4 bases not matched to a gene. The CDR3 covers 15 residues. CDR3 nucleotide sequence: TGTGCCAGCAGTGACAACAGGGGCCGCAATCAGCCCCAGCATTTT. Protein product: CASSDNRGRNQPQHF.

CDR3 amino acids: CASSLGSGSDQPQHF. The CDR3 region has the DNA TGCGCCAGCAGCTTGGGATCGGGTTCAGATCAGCCCCAGCATTTT. J is TRBJ1-5 and V is TRBV5-1; no clear D. Trimming pared 0 bases from V and 5 bases from J, leaving 12 bases between. Germline-derived CDR1 and CDR2 are SGHRS and YFSETQ. This CDR3 comprises 15 residues.

The chain has TRBV6-5 and TRBJ1-2; 8 nucleotides line up with TRBD1. V gave up 8 bases and J gave up 7 bases; unmatched junction bases: 6. This CDR3 has 12 residues. CDR1 and CDR2 (germline): MNHEY, SVGAGI. This CDR3 is CASGQGFIGYTF. CDR3 DNA: TGTGCCAGCGGACAGGGCTTTATTGGCTACACCTTC.

The chain uses TRBV18 and TRBJ1-5; 7 positions match TRBD1. Germline V gene lookup returns CDR1 KGHSH and CDR2 LQKENI. This CDR3 has 13 residues. V shed 6 bases, J shed 4 bases, and the junction held 3 bases outside the gene matches. CDR3 loop: CASSPGQNQPQHF. Written as DNA, the CDR3 is TGTGCCAGCTCCCCGGGACAGAATCAGCCCCAGCATTTT.

This chain links TRBV27 with TRBJ2-2; 8 bases map to TRBD1. This CDR3 contains 18 residues. Germline assignment: CDR1 MNHEY and CDR2 SMNVEV (reference sequence). V trimming: 1 base; J trimming: 3 bases; junction bases outside the gene matches: 10. The CDR3 DNA reads as TGTGCCAGCAGTTTATACGACAGGGGATGGGAGGACACCGGGGAGCTGTTTTTT. Its translation is CASSLYDRGWEDTGELFF.

This chain uses TRBV2 with TRBJ1-1; 9 bases align to TRBD1. CDR3 length equals 13 residues. J was trimmed by 4 bases and V by 4 bases; bases with no gene match: 1. Germline CDR1 is SNHLY and CDR2 is FYNNEI. This CDR3 reads CASSGTGVTEAFF. DNA of the CDR3: TGTGCCAGCAGTGGGACAGGGGTCACTGAAGCTTTCTTT.

The rearrangement uses TRBV5-6 and TRBJ2-7, with TRBD2 matching over 7 bases. The CDR3 covers 15 residues. Germline V gene data show CDR1 as SGHDT and CDR2 as YYEEEE. The V and J ends lost 0 bases and 4 bases, in that order; junction bases with no gene match: 7. As DNA, the CDR3 is TGTGCCAGCAGCTTGGTGCAGGGAGGGAGGTACGAGCAGTACTTC. Amino acids: CASSLVQGGRYEQYF. Filled out from reference TRBV5-6 and TRBJ2-7, the complete variable domain reads DAGVTQSPTHLIKTRGQQVTLRCSPKSGHDTVSWYQQALGQGPQFIFQYYEEEERQRGNFPDRFSGHQFPNYSSELNVNALLLGDSALYLCASSLVQGGRYEQYFGPGTRLTVT.

This sequence joins TRBV6-5 and TRBJ1-1; D might be TRBD1 (5 bases). The CDR3 totals 15 residues. V was clipped by 6 bases and J by 0 bases, with 14 bases between them. The germline gives CDR1 MNHEY, CDR2 SVGAGI. For the CDR3, the DNA is TGTGCCAGCAGGGGACTAGGGAACCTGAACACTGAAGCTTTCTTT. This translates into CASRGLGNLNTEAFF.

The chain carries TRBV7-9 and TRBJ2-5, with unresolved D. Trimming left V 1 base short and J 2 bases short, with 11 bases between. The CDR3 contains 15 residues. CDR1 and CDR2 (germline): SEHNR, FQNEAQ (reference sequence). The CDR3 loop is CASSLVHIEQETQYF. DNA of the CDR3: TGTGCCAGCAGCTTAGTTCATATAGAGCAAGAGACCCAGTACTTC. Full variable domain (remainder filled in from reference TRBV7-9 and TRBJ2-5): DTGVSQNPRHKITKRGQNVTFRCDPISEHNRLYWYRQTLGQGPEFLTYFQNEAQLEKSRLLSDRFSAERPKGSFSTLEIQRTEQGDSAMYLCASSLVHIEQETQYFGPGTRLLVL.

The chain uses TRBV4-2 and TRBJ2-1; 12 nucleotides line up with TRBD2. Germline values: CDR1 LGHNA, CDR2 YNFKEQ. The CDR3 is 16 amino acids. V lost 4 bases to trimming and J lost 4 bases; unmatched junction nucleotides: 5. The CDR3 coding sequence is TGTGCCAGCAGCCTAGACGGGACTAGCGGGTACAATGAGCAGTTCTTC. This gives the protein CASSLDGTSGYNEQFF.

The rearrangement links TRBV9 to TRBJ2-1; TRBD2 agrees at 11 bases. The V segment lost 0 bases and the J segment 5 bases; nucleotides outside the gene matches: 13. Germline CDR1 is SGDLS and CDR2 is YYNGEE. This CDR3 has 19 residues. This CDR3 is CASSVEGLSGTSGDNEQFF. The CDR3 nucleotides read TGTGCCAGCAGCGTAGAAGGTTTATCCGGGACTAGCGGCGACAATGAGCAGTTCTTC.

The chain employs TRBV3-1 (or the pseudogene TRBV3-2) and TRBJ2-1, with unresolved D. V was cut by 8 bases and J by 2 bases, with 7 bases left in between. The CDR3 loop spans 12 amino acids. CDR1 and CDR2 (germline): LGHDT, YNNKEL (reference sequence). The CDR3 spells CASGVPYNEQFF. The CDR3 DNA reads TGTGCCAGCGGAGTTCCCTACAATGAGCAGTTCTTC.

This rearrangement joins TRBV7-6 to TRBJ1-4, with 8 positions matching TRBD1. CDR1 is SGHVS and CDR2 is FNYEAQ in the germline V gene. V shed 3 bases, J shed 8 bases, and the junction held 11 bases outside the gene matches. The CDR3 extends over 16 amino acids. The CDR3 spells CASSLPRTGRDEKLFF. CDR3 sequence (DNA): TGTGCCAGCAGCTTGCCCCGGACAGGGAGGGACGAAAAACTGTTTTTT. The variable domain in full, with the rest retrieved from reference TRBV7-6 and TRBJ1-4, is GAGVSQSPRYKVTKRGQDVALRCDPISGHVSLYWYRQALGQGPEFLTYFNYEAQQDKSGLPNDRFSAERPEGSISTLTIQRTEQRDSAMYRCASSLPRTGRDEKLFFGSGTQLSVL.

The rearrangement links TRBV5-4 to TRBJ1-3, with TRBD1 matching 7 bases. The germline CDR1 and CDR2 sequences are SGHNT and YYREEE (reference sequence). This CDR3 spans 17 amino acids. The V gene end was trimmed by 4 bases and the J gene end by 4 bases; junction bases not matched to a gene: 14. CDR3 DNA: TGTGCCAGCAGCCCTCGCCCAGAGGACAGGACAGGAAACACCATATATTTT. This encodes CASSPRPEDRTGNTIYF.

This chain joins TRBV11-3 and TRBJ2-1; D is perhaps TRBD2 (6 bases). The germline V and J ends were trimmed by 3 bases and 4 bases, with 10 bases remaining between them. The length of the CDR3 is 14 residues. Germline CDR1 is SGHNT and CDR2 is YENEEA. In DNA, the CDR3 is TGTGCCAGCAGCTTGGCTAGCGAGTACAATGAGCAGTTCTTC. Protein sequence: CASSLASEYNEQFF.

This chain connects TRBV7-9 to TRBJ2-7; D may be TRBD1 (6 bases). The CDR3 length is 13 residues. Germline CDR1 SEHNR, CDR2 FQNEAQ (reference sequence). Trimming removed 5 bases from V and 3 bases from J, with 11 bases in between. CDR3 protein: CASSPTDSYEQYF. In DNA form, the CDR3 reads TGTGCCAGCAGCCCCACGGACAGCTACGAGCAGTACTTC.